Shown below are 23 T cell receptor beta chains from a single sample sequenced in a study of Ad26.COV2.S vaccination and SARS-CoV-2 variants. Regarding treatment: 19 received Ad26.COV2.S at low or high dose, single or two shots; several received placebo; per-sample allocation not given. Samples were taken on day 63 after the first vaccine or placebo injection. Sequencing used immunoSEQ multiplex PCR; TCRdb keeps in-frame clones, though not all of them. The sample has around 300,000 clones; 86% are singletons. The specimen was peripheral blood, collected in a trial of Ad26.COV2.S vaccine versus placebo. The receptors were sampled from a person aged 18 to 65 who received the Ad26.COV2.S COVID-19 vaccine or a placebo.

The genes are TRBV5-4 and TRBJ1-2; 7 bases are shared with TRBD1. The CDR3 spans 14 residues. Germline assignment: CDR1 SGHNT and CDR2 YYREEE (reference sequence). Trimming cost V 5 bases and J 10 bases; bases outside gene matches: 14. The CDR3 coding sequence is TGTGCCAGCAGATTACAGGGTACAGGGGTGGACTACACCTTC. Residues: CASRLQGTGVDYTF.

The chain links TRBV7-2 to TRBJ2-5; TRBD2 might be the D (5 bases). V lost 2 bases and J 3 bases, leaving 13 bases between the germline ends. This CDR3 spans 15 amino acids. Germline V gene lookup returns CDR1 SGHTA and CDR2 FQGNSA. The CDR3 DNA follows: TGTGCCAGCAGCTTATTCGGGCGGGCAGAAGAGACCCAGTACTTC. Its protein is CASSLFGRAEETQYF.

The CDR3 sequence: CASSLRGPGNEKLFF. The CDR3 DNA reads TGTGCCAGCAGCCTAAGGGGGCCTGGGAATGAAAAACTGTTTTTT. V is TRBV28 and J is TRBJ1-4; 7 bases fit TRBD1. This CDR3 is 15 amino acids long. The ends lost 6 bases at V and 5 bases at J; junction bases unmatched: 9. Germline assignment: CDR1 MDHEN and CDR2 SYDVKM.

The chain combines TRBV10-3 with TRBJ1-1, with D possibly being TRBD1 (6 bases). The CDR3 runs to 13 residues. Looked up from germline, CDR1 is ENHRY and CDR2 is SYGVKD. Trimming shortened V by 3 bases and J by 4 bases, and 9 bases separated the two germline ends. CDR3 nucleotides: TGTGCCATCAGTGATAGGACAGCCACTGAAGCTTTCTTT. The encoded protein is CAISDRTATEAFF.

The chain recombines TRBV7-9 with TRBJ2-2, with TRBD1 identical over 9 bases. Unmatched junction bases numbered 12, after V lost 5 bases and J lost 8 bases. This CDR3 has 16 amino acids. Germline V gene lookup returns CDR1 SEHNR and CDR2 FQNEAQ (reference sequence). CDR3 sequence reads: CASSHSTGGLFGELFF. Written as DNA, the CDR3 is TGTGCCAGCAGCCACTCGACAGGGGGTTTGTTTGGGGAGCTGTTTTTT.

This chain connects TRBV19 to TRBJ1-4; D not resolved. The CDR3 length is 16 residues. The ends were cut back, 3 bases at V and 0 bases at J, with 11 bases in the middle. Germline V gives CDR1 LNHDA, CDR2 SQIVND (reference sequence). CDR3 bases: TGTGCCAGTAGTATCTCTGGGTATGCAACTAATGAAAAACTGTTTTTT. Translated: CASSISGYATNEKLFF.

This chain uses TRBV9 with TRBJ2-3; D assignment may be TRBD1 or TRBD2 (6 bases each). With 0 bases removed from V and 3 bases from J, the gap between germline ends came to 11 bases. The CDR3 has 15 amino acids. The germline gives CDR1 SGDLS, CDR2 YYNGEE. CDR3 region: CASSVGGARTDTQYF. The CDR3 DNA sequence: TGTGCCAGCAGCGTAGGGGGGGCGAGAACAGATACGCAGTATTTT.

This rearrangement joins TRBV3-1 (or the pseudogene TRBV3-2) to TRBJ1-6; D might be TRBD1 (6 bases). Trimming took off 4 bases at V and 2 bases at J, with 12 bases between the two ends. In germline, CDR1 is LGHDT, CDR2 YNNKEL (reference sequence). CDR3 length equals 16 residues. The CDR3 region is CASSPLRGTYNSPLHF. In DNA form, the CDR3 reads TGTGCCAGCAGCCCCCTGAGGGGGACCTATAATTCACCCCTCCACTTT.

V is TRBV5-4 and J is TRBJ1-4, with D possibly being TRBD1 (5 bases). CDR3 length: 12 residues. Germline V lookup: CDR1 SGHNT, CDR2 YYREEE (reference sequence). The ends were cut back, 4 bases at V and 7 bases at J, with 8 bases in the middle. CDR3: CASSPGPEKLFF. CDR3 nucleotide sequence: TGTGCCAGCAGCCCGGGACCTGAAAAACTGTTTTTT. The complete variable domain, with remaining parts taken from reference TRBV5-4 and TRBJ1-4, reads ETGVTQSPTHLIKTRGQQVTLRCSSQSGHNTVSWYQQALGQGPQFIFQYYREEENGRGNFPPRFSGLQFPNYSSELNVNALELDDSALYLCASSPGPEKLFFGSGTQLSVL.

This clone was recorded only once. The V and J genes are TRBV7-2 and TRBJ2-7, with D perhaps TRBD2 (6 bases). The CDR3 has 14 residues. V lost 1 base and J lost 6, with 13 bases in between. The germline gives CDR1 SGHTA, CDR2 FQGNSA. For the CDR3, the DNA is TGTGCCAGCAGCTTAGGACCGGGGGTTGGCGAGCAGTACTTC. Translated, it gives CASSLGPGVGEQYF.

This clone has only a few counts. The CDR3, as DNA: TGTGCCAGCAGTGGATGGTCTCGGGATGGCTACACCTTC. The encoded protein is CASSGWSRDGYTF. V and J are TRBV12-3 or TRBV12-4 and TRBJ1-2; no clear D gene. Trimming removed 5 bases at V and 6 bases at J, with 13 bases between. This CDR3 comprises 13 residues.

The chain is built from TRBV14 and TRBJ1-6; D unresolved. The V gene lost 4 bases and the J gene lost 0 bases, with 10 bases spanning the gap. Germline CDR1 and CDR2: SGHDN and FVKESK. The CDR3 contains 16 residues. The CDR3: CASSLRRSSYNSPLHF. The CDR3 DNA reads TGTGCCAGCAGCCTCAGAAGGAGCTCCTATAATTCACCCCTCCACTTT.

The chain has TRBV28 and TRBJ1-1; 7 nucleotides line up with TRBD1. This CDR3 spans 16 amino acids. V shed 4 bases and J 0 bases; nucleotides not matched to a gene: 8. From germline, CDR1 is MDHEN and CDR2 SYDVKM. CDR3 bases: TGTGCCAGCAGTTCCACAGGGGCGAAACTGAACACTGAAGCTTTCTTT. It translates to CASSSTGAKLNTEAFF.

This clone came up a few times. This chain connects TRBV5-6 to TRBJ1-3; D unclear. The CDR3 spans 12 residues. Germline lookup yields CDR1 SGHDT and CDR2 YYEEEE. Trimming stripped 1 base from V and 8 bases from J, with 7 bases between. CDR3 loop: CASSLWDDTIYF. The DNA of the CDR3 is TGTGCCAGCAGCTTGTGGGATGACACCATATATTTT.

This chain connects TRBV4-1 to TRBJ1-5; TRBD1 aligns across 7 bases. This CDR3 has 14 amino acids. Germline V gene data show CDR1 as MGHRA and CDR2 as YSYEKL. The J segment lost 3 bases and the V segment lost 3 bases, leaving 2 bases of the junction unmatched. The CDR3 bases are TGCGCCAGCAGCCAGGACAGGATCAATCAGCCCCAGCATTTT. Its translation is CASSQDRINQPQHF.

The chain recombines TRBV2 with TRBJ2-1, with 13 nucleotides matching TRBD2. The CDR3 is 15 amino acids. V shed 6 bases, J shed 10 bases, and the junction held 9 bases outside the gene matches. CDR1 is SNHLY and CDR2 is FYNNEI in the germline V gene. The CDR3 loop is CASSPTSGRAGEQFF. CDR3 bases: TGTGCCAGCAGCCCCACTAGCGGGAGGGCGGGGGAGCAGTTCTTC. The full variable domain, in which reference TRBV2 and TRBJ2-1 provide the parts outside the CDR3, is EPEVTQTPSHQVTQMGQEVILRCVPISNHLYFYWYRQILGQKVEFLVSFYNNEISEKSEIFDDQFSVERPDGSNFTLKIRSTKLEDSAMYFCASSPTSGRAGEQFFGPGTRLTVL.

V and J are TRBV5-6 and TRBJ2-4; unclear D gene. The CDR3 runs to 13 residues. Germline V CDR1 and CDR2: SGHDT, YYEEEE. The V and J ends lost 2 bases and 7 bases respectively, with 10 bases between them. The DNA of the CDR3 is TGTGCCAGCAGCTTCACAGCCTTGAACATTCAGTACTTC. Its protein product is CASSFTALNIQYF.

This chain uses TRBV4-1 with TRBJ2-1; weak D call: TRBD2 (5 bases). The CDR3 runs 15 residues. From germline, CDR1 is MGHRA and CDR2 YSYEKL. With 3 bases removed from V and 4 bases from J, the gap between germline ends came to 13 bases. Written as DNA, the CDR3 is TGCGCCAGCAGCCACGGGAATCGCGATTACAATGAGCAGTTCTTC. This translates into CASSHGNRDYNEQFF.

The chain employs TRBV18 and TRBJ2-1; weak D call: TRBD2 (7 bases). The ends were cut back, 0 bases at V and 12 bases at J, with 15 bases in the middle. CDR1 is KGHSH, CDR2 LQKENI, per germline. The CDR3 consists of 14 residues. The CDR3 DNA follows: TGTGCCAGCTCACCACCGGGACAAGGGAGGGGGCAGTTCTTC. It specifies CASSPPGQGRGQFF. Full variable domain (rest looked up from reference TRBV18 and TRBJ2-1): NAGVMQNPRHLVRRRGQEARLRCSPMKGHSHVYWYRQLPEEGLKFMVYLQKENIIDESGMPKERFSAEFPKEGPSILRIQQVVRGDSAAYFCASSPPGQGRGQFFGPGTRLTVL.

V and J are TRBV3-1 (or the pseudogene TRBV3-2) and TRBJ1-3; 9 bases agree with TRBD1. Germline V gene data show CDR1 as LGHDT and CDR2 as YNNKEL (reference sequence). This CDR3 contains 14 residues. Trimming removed 4 bases from V and 6 bases from J; junction bases left unmatched: 4. DNA for the CDR3: TGTGCCAGCAGCCCGGGACAGGGAACAAACACCATATATTTT. Translated, it gives CASSPGQGTNTIYF.

The chain employs TRBV4-3 and TRBJ1-5; D is unclear. Deletions cut 0 bases from V and 1 base from J, with 10 bases between. The CDR3 totals 16 residues. The germline gives CDR1 LGHNA, CDR2 YSLEER. As DNA, the CDR3 is TGCGCCAGCAGCCAAGATCATTGGGGAAGCAATCAGCCCCAGCATTTT. Its protein is CASSQDHWGSNQPQHF.

J is TRBJ1-5 and V is TRBV28, with TRBD1 identical over 8 bases. Germline V lookup: CDR1 MDHEN, CDR2 SYDVKM. V trimming: 5 bases; J trimming: 5 bases; junction bases outside the gene matches: 11. This CDR3 has 16 amino acids. The DNA for the CDR3 is TGTGCCAGCAGTCCCCGAGGACAGGGACTAGATCAGCCCCAGCATTTT. Amino acids: CASSPRGQGLDQPQHF.

The gene calls are TRBV2 and TRBJ2-1; D remains unclear. Between the trimmed V and J ends, which lost 1 base and 6 bases, there was a span of 13 bases. Germline V CDR1 and CDR2: SNHLY, FYNNEI. The CDR3 contains 15 residues. The CDR3 coding sequence is TGTGCCAGCAGTGAAGGGCAGCACTTCGGCAATGAGCAGTTCTTC. Translating it yields CASSEGQHFGNEQFF.